Shown below are 27 T cell receptor beta chains from a single sample sequenced in a study of CD8 T cells in ankylosing spondylitis. TCRdb fed the 5' RACE reads into MiXCR, producing one record per CDR3 protein. The sample lists nearly 350,000 distinct CDR3 sequences, about 15% occurring once. The sample taken for sequencing was blood, either unsorted or a sorted T cell fraction (not recorded which). Receptor source: a male donor with ankylosing spondylitis or in good health (not recorded which).

There are a few counts of this clonotype. The chain combines TRBV4-1 with TRBJ2-1, with D perhaps TRBD2 (6 bases). The CDR3 totals 17 residues. Germline V gene data show CDR1 as MGHRA and CDR2 as YSYEKL. Trimming pared 3 bases from V and 0 bases from J, leaving 15 bases between. CDR3 in DNA: TGCGCCAGCAGCCAGGAGGACTACTCGAGCTCCTACAATGAGCAGTTCTTC. The encoded protein is CASSQEDYSSSYNEQFF.

This clonotype showed up just a few times. J is TRBJ2-7 and V is TRBV12-3 or TRBV12-4, with D unclear. Deletions cut 5 bases from V and 0 bases from J, with 5 bases between. The CDR3 is 12 residues long. CDR3 protein: CASSPISYEQYF. The CDR3, as DNA: TGTGCCAGCAGTCCCATCTCCTACGAGCAGTACTTC.

This sequence joins TRBV2 and TRBJ2-7, with 7 bases lining up with TRBD2. The ends lost 8 bases at V and 5 bases at J; junction bases unmatched: 12. Germline CDR1 is SNHLY and CDR2 is FYNNEI. This CDR3 region has 14 residues. CDR3 in amino acids: CASAMWSGGDEQYF. The CDR3 DNA follows: TGTGCCAGCGCGATGTGGTCGGGGGGAGACGAGCAGTACTTC. Full variable domain (remainder filled in from reference TRBV2 and TRBJ2-7): EPEVTQTPSHQVTQMGQEVILRCVPISNHLYFYWYRQILGQKVEFLVSFYNNEISEKSEIFDDQFSVERPDGSNFTLKIRSTKLEDSAMYFCASAMWSGGDEQYFGPGTRLTVT.

The chain's CDR3 is CASSYSMRVQETQYF. CDR3 sequence (DNA): TGTGCCAGCAGTTACTCAATGAGGGTCCAAGAGACCCAGTACTTC. The V and J genes are TRBV6-5 and TRBJ2-5; a possible D gene is TRBD2 (5 bases). V was shortened by 0 bases and J by 1 base, with 9 bases between the two germline ends. This CDR3 region has 15 residues. Germline values: CDR1 MNHEY, CDR2 SVGAGI.

The chain recombines TRBV29-1 with TRBJ2-3; D is undetermined. CDR3 size: 12 residues. Germline CDR1 reads SQVTM; CDR2 reads ANQGSEA. Between the trimmed V and J ends, which lost 6 bases and 5 bases, there was a span of 12 bases. The chain's CDR3 is CSVAFLGDTQYF. The CDR3, as DNA: TGCAGCGTCGCCTTTTTGGGAGATACGCAGTATTTT.

A few counts support this clonotype. The chain uses TRBV15 and TRBJ1-2; D ambiguous. The CDR3 spans 12 residues. Germline V gives CDR1 LNHNV, CDR2 YYDKDF (reference sequence). Trimming shortened V by 0 bases and J by 7 bases, and 6 bases separated the two germline ends. CDR3 sequence reads: CATSRDHFGYTF. The CDR3 DNA reads TGTGCCACCAGCAGAGATCACTTTGGCTACACCTTC. Supplemented by reference TRBV15 and TRBJ1-2, the full variable domain reads DAMVIQNPRYQVTQFGKPVTLSCSQTLNHNVMYWYQQKSSQAPKLLFHYYDKDFNNEADTPDNFQSRRPNTSFCFLDIRSPGLGDTAMYLCATSRDHFGYTFGSGTRLTVV.

This clonotype was counted ten times or more. The J gene is TRBJ1-1, the V gene TRBV10-2; weak D call: TRBD1 (5 bases). The germline gives CDR1 WSHSY, CDR2 SAAADI. The V end lost 7 bases, the J end lost 5 bases, and 8 bases lay between the germline ends. The CDR3 contains 11 residues. The chain's CDR3 is CASNRGTEAFF. The DNA for the CDR3 is TGCGCCAGCAATCGGGGGACTGAAGCTTTCTTT.

The chain recombines TRBV7-9 with TRBJ2-1; TRBD1 is a possible D gene (5 bases). CDR1 is SEHNR, CDR2 FQNEAQ, per germline (reference sequence). This CDR3 contains 13 residues. V was trimmed by 7 bases and J by 4 bases, leaving 11 bases between them. In DNA form, the CDR3 reads TGTGCCAGCATCGATCCAGGGTACAATGAGCAGTTCTTC. Protein sequence: CASIDPGYNEQFF.

This chain links TRBV27 with TRBJ2-1, with D tentatively TRBD1 (5 bases). Germline values: CDR1 MNHEY, CDR2 SMNVEV (reference sequence). V was cut by 6 bases and J by 6 bases, with 12 bases left in between. The CDR3 has 13 residues. CDR3 region: CASSARVRNEQFF. CDR3 coding DNA: TGTGCCAGCAGCGCCAGGGTCCGCAATGAGCAGTTCTTC.

This clonotype has a handful of counts. CDR3 nucleotides: TGCGCCAGCAGCCAAGATAGGGGTCGGGGGACGGGCTACGAGCAGTACTTC. Translated: CASSQDRGRGTGYEQYF. The chain has TRBV4-1 and TRBJ2-7; tentatively, D is TRBD2 (6 bases). This CDR3 has 17 amino acids. Trimming removed 0 bases from V and 3 bases from J, with 18 bases in between. Looked up from germline, CDR1 is MGHRA and CDR2 is YSYEKL.

CDR3 loop: CASSPRTSGANEQFF. CDR3 nucleotide sequence: TGTGCCAGCAGCCCTCGGACTAGCGGGGCCAATGAGCAGTTCTTC. The chain links TRBV9 to TRBJ2-1, with TRBD2 matching over 12 bases. This CDR3 spans 15 amino acids. CDR1 SGDLS and CDR2 YYNGEE come from the germline V gene. After removal of 4 bases from V and 6 bases from J, the junction contained 5 bases not matched to a gene.

This clonotype was counted only a few times. V and J are TRBV9 and TRBJ2-1; 8 nucleotides line up with TRBD2. The CDR3 is 16 residues long. Germline-derived CDR1 and CDR2 are SGDLS and YYNGEE. The V and J ends lost 0 bases and 8 bases, in that order; junction bases with no gene match: 10. The CDR3 reads CASSVGMSGSRDEQFF. In nucleotides, the CDR3 is TGTGCCAGCAGCGTAGGAATGAGCGGGAGTAGGGATGAGCAGTTCTTC.

The rearrangement uses TRBV14 and TRBJ1-2; a possible D gene is TRBD1 (5 bases). With 0 bases removed from V and 3 bases from J, the gap between germline ends came to 8 bases. The CDR3 consists of 14 residues. CDR1 is SGHDN, CDR2 FVKESK, per germline. CDR3 coding DNA: TGTGCCAGCAGCCAAGACAAGGGGTACTATGGCTACACCTTC. It specifies CASSQDKGYYGYTF.

This clonotype was recorded many times. The chain links TRBV9 to TRBJ2-2, with TRBD2 matching over 15 bases. This CDR3 is built from 16 residues. Germline lookup yields CDR1 SGDLS and CDR2 YYNGEE. Trimming took 5 bases from V and 1 from J; bases not matched to a gene: 0. The CDR3: CASRGLAGGNTGELFF. In nucleotides, the CDR3 is TGTGCCAGCAGGGGACTAGCGGGGGGGAACACCGGGGAGCTGTTTTTT.

The J gene is TRBJ1-6, the V gene TRBV5-6; tentative D call: TRBD1 (6 bases). Germline V CDR1 and CDR2: SGHDT, YYEEEE. This CDR3 spans 14 amino acids. V was shortened by 4 bases and J by 10 bases, with 15 bases between the two germline ends. The CDR3 region is CASSIGGAESPLHF. The CDR3 DNA reads TGTGCCAGCAGCATTGGGGGGGCAGAATCACCCCTCCACTTT.

V usage is TRBV12-3 or TRBV12-4 and J usage is TRBJ2-1, with TRBD2 identical over 7 bases. J was trimmed by 7 bases and V by 3 bases; bases with no gene match: 6. The CDR3 contains 14 residues. The chain's CDR3 is CASSLLGGGNEQFF. The CDR3, as DNA: TGTGCCAGCAGTTTGTTGGGGGGGGGTAATGAGCAGTTCTTC.

This clonotype was picked up many times. The chain couples TRBV29-1 to TRBJ1-3; D call uncertain. The V end was cut by 4 bases, the J end by 0 bases, with 7 bases between. The CDR3 has 13 amino acids. Germline values: CDR1 SQVTM, CDR2 ANQGSEA. The CDR3 loop reads CSVGASSGNTIYF. CDR3 sequence (DNA): TGCAGCGTTGGGGCCAGCTCTGGAAACACCATATATTTT. The variable domain in full, completed from reference TRBV29-1 and TRBJ1-3, reads SAVISQKPSRDICQRGTSLTIQCQVDSQVTMMFWYRQQPGQSLTLIATANQGSEATYESGFVIDKFPISRPNLTFSTLTVSNMSPEDSSIYLCSVGASSGNTIYFGEGSWLTVV.

The rearrangement links TRBV7-9 to TRBJ2-1; 13 nucleotides match TRBD2. The trim removed 8 bases at V and 0 bases at J, leaving 4 bases unmatched. The CDR3 covers 16 residues. Per germline, CDR1 SEHNR and CDR2 FQNEAQ (reference sequence). CDR3 region: CASLLAGGRSYNEQFF. Written as DNA, the CDR3 is TGTGCCAGCTTACTAGCGGGGGGGCGCTCCTACAATGAGCAGTTCTTC.

V gene TRBV10-3 combines with J gene TRBJ1-1; the D gene is possibly TRBD1 (5 bases). This CDR3 contains 15 residues. CDR1 and CDR2 from the germline V gene are ENHRY and SYGVKD. Trimming pared 7 bases from V and 0 bases from J, leaving 15 bases between. The CDR3 sequence is CAITPSTVMNTEAFF. In DNA form, the CDR3 reads TGTGCCATCACTCCTTCGACAGTAATGAACACTGAAGCTTTCTTT.

This chain uses TRBV5-4 with TRBJ2-7; 7 nucleotides agree with TRBD2. This CDR3 region has 16 residues. V gave up 4 bases and J gave up 5 bases; unmatched junction bases: 15. Per the germline V gene, CDR1 is SGHNT and CDR2 is YYREEE (reference sequence). The CDR3 region is CASSPSRGARGDEQYF. The CDR3 nucleotides are TGTGCCAGCAGCCCATCTCGGGGCGCTCGGGGGGACGAGCAGTACTTC.

The J gene is TRBJ1-2, the V gene TRBV20-1, with D hard to call. Germline values: CDR1 DFQATT, CDR2 SNEGSKA (reference sequence). This CDR3 is 9 amino acids long. Between the trimmed V and J ends, which lost 8 bases and 9 bases, there was a span of 10 bases. DNA of the CDR3: TGCAGTTCAGGACTAAGCTACACCTTC. Translating it yields CSSGLSYTF.

In this sample, this clonotype turned up a few times. The rearrangement links TRBV5-1 to TRBJ2-2, with 7 bases fitting TRBD2. Germline V gene data show CDR1 as SGHRS and CDR2 as YFSETQ. CDR3 length: 18 amino acids. V was pared by 1 base and J by 3 bases, with 12 bases of the junction left unmatched. The CDR3, as DNA: TGCGCCAGCAGCTTGACTCTCCCCGGGAGGATGGACACCGGGGAGCTGTTTTTT. Translation: CASSLTLPGRMDTGELFF.

This clonotype occurred a few times. The chain is built from TRBV5-5 and TRBJ2-5; D is undetermined. The CDR3 covers 13 residues. With 0 bases removed from V and 3 bases from J, the gap between germline ends came to 6 bases. The germline V gene encodes CDR1 SGHKS and CDR2 YYEKEE (reference sequence). CDR3 DNA: TGTGCCAGCAGCTTGGCACAGAAAGAGACCCAGTACTTC. This encodes CASSLAQKETQYF.

The V gene is TRBV20-1, the J gene TRBJ2-7; 11 bases agree with TRBD1. CDR3 length: 13 residues. V lost 6 bases to trimming and J lost 6 bases; unmatched junction nucleotides: 7. Germline CDR1 is DFQATT and CDR2 is SNEGSKA (reference sequence). The CDR3 reads CSASRDRGVEQYF. In DNA, the CDR3 is TGCAGTGCCTCGCGGGACAGGGGGGTCGAGCAGTACTTC.

This clonotype was seen at least ten times. The genes are TRBV12-3 or TRBV12-4 and TRBJ2-1; 8 nucleotides agree with TRBD2. J was trimmed by 7 bases and V by 6 bases; bases with no gene match: 14. There are 16 residues in the CDR3. CDR3 nucleotides: TGTGCCAGCAGCAGCTTCAACGGGGGGGCTCGGAATGAGCAGTTCTTC. Its translation: CASSSFNGGARNEQFF.

This clonotype has just a few counts. The V and J genes are TRBV10-3 and TRBJ1-4; 8 bases are shared with TRBD1. There are 15 residues in the CDR3. Germline CDR1 and CDR2: ENHRY and SYGVKD. The trim removed 0 bases at V and 8 bases at J, leaving 5 bases unmatched. CDR3 DNA: TGTGCCATCAGTGAGTCGACAGGGGATGGGGAAAAACTGTTTTTT. This encodes CAISESTGDGEKLFF.

V usage is TRBV6-2 or TRBV6-3 and J usage is TRBJ2-3, with TRBD2 matching 11 bases. CDR3 length equals 14 residues. The V and J ends lost 6 bases and 5 bases, in that order; junction bases with no gene match: 4. Germline V CDR1 and CDR2: MNHEY, SVGEGT. The CDR3 loop is CASRTSGRGDTQYF. In DNA, the CDR3 is TGTGCCAGCAGAACTAGCGGGAGAGGAGATACGCAGTATTTT.